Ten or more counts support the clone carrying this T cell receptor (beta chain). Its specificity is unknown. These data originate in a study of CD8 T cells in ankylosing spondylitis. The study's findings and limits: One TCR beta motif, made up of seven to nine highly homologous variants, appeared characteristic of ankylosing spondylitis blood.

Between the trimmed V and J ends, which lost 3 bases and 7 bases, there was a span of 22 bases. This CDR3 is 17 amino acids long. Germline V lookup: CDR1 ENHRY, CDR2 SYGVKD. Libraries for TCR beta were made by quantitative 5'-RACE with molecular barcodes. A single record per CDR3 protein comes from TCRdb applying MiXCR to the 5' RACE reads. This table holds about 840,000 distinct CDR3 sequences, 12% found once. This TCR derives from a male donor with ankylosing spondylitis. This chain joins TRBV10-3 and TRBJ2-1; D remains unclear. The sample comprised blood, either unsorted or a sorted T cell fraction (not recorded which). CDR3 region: CAISDPLDPGRWNEQFF. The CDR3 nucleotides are TGTGCCATCAGTGACCCCCTGGACCCCGGGCGCTGGAATGAGCAGTTCTTC.